This T cell receptor beta chain was identified during a study of blood T cell repertoires in COVID-19 (dated by TCRdb to 2019 to 2021). As for the study more broadly: The collaborator samples originated in the United States, Italy and Spain and spanned the acute and convalescent phases of COVID-19. The prospective study material was composed of cDNA or gDNA derived from T cells, B-cell-depleted T cells, or PBMCs. Deeply sampled blood TCRbeta repertoires from subjects exposed to, actively infected with, or recovered from COVID-19 were included in the dataset. The repertoires were made available in a free public database intended to serve as a resource for research on the immune response to SARS-CoV-2. The samples were drawn from the first 160 participants of the ongoing ImmuneRACE study and from over 950 subjects provided by 6 global collaborators. The sample metadata nearly always contained a de-identified subject ID, COVID-19 status, age in years and sex. Where available, HLA class I and class II types were taken from metadata supplied by the sample provider and were not determined by assay-based typing.

The immunoSEQ Assay, a bias-controlled multiplex PCR, was used to amplify TCRbeta CDR3 regions from genomic DNA. In the paper's pipeline: The number of nucleated cells in each sample was estimated by amplification of reference gene primers within the assay. To quantify the absolute abundance of each unique TCRbeta CDR3 rearrangement, sequence reads were collapsed and filtered. For each sample, productive Simpson clonality was calculated as the square root of Simpson's diversity index across productive rearrangements. Drawn from immuneACCESS, this table holds only the in-frame rearrangements with V and J called that TCRdb kept. Clones are partly lost; checked studies trace under half to an unresolved V gene and leave the rest unexplained. V, J and clone size are those of that table, while D and trimming were read from the DNA. The sample includes under 300,000 clones, with approximately 79% observed a single time. The top ten constitute 4% of the sample.

Collaborating institutions collected whole blood in K2EDTA tubes following their own protocols. For TCRbeta analysis, collaborator samples were shipped as frozen whole blood, as isolated PBMCs, or as DNA extracted from either sample type. General study outcomes and caveats: How much clinical and demographic metadata was included differed by source and by participant, and the metadata was provided uncurated.

For this chain, trimming is 6 bases at the V end and 7 bases at the J end, and the number of junction bases without a gene match is 6. The CDR3 has 13 amino acids, counting the end cysteine and phenylalanine. The CDR3 DNA has 39 bases and is translated from base 1. The germline V gene encodes CDR1 MDHEN and CDR2 SYDVKM. Remarks on this clone: Its antigen is unknown. No per-base quality is available; no much larger clone lies one base away.

This receptor chain uses TRBV28 and TRBJ1-2, with TRBD1 identical over 9 junction bases. The sequence was obtained from a woman in her thirties or forties with active or convalescent COVID-19. Sequencing was done on a sample of peripheral blood. The sequenced DNA is TGTGCCAGCAGGTCACAGGGGGCGGCTGGCTACACCTTC. Its amino acids are CASRSQGAAGYTF.